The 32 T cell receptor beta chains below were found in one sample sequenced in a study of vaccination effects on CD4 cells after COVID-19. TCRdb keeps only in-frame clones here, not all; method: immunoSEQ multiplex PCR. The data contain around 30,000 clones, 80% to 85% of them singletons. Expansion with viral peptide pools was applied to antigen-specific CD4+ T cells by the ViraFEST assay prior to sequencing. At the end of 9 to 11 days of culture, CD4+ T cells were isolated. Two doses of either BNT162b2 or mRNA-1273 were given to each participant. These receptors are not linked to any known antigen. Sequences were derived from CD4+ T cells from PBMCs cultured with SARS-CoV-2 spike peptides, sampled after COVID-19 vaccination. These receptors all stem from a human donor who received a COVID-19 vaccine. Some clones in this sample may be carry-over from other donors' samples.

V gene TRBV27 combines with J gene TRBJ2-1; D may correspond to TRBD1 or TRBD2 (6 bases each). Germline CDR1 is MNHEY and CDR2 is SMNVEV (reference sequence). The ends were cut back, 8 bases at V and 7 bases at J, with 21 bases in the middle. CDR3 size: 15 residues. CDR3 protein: CASLPRGAGQNEQFF. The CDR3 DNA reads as TGTGCCAGCCTTCCTAGGGGGGCAGGACAGAATGAGCAGTTCTTC.

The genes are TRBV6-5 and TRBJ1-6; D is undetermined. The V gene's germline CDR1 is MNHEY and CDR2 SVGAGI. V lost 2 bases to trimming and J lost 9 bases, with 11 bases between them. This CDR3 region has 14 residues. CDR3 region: CASSYGPEGSPLHF. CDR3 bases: TGTGCCAGCAGTTACGGGCCGGAGGGTTCACCCCTCCACTTT.

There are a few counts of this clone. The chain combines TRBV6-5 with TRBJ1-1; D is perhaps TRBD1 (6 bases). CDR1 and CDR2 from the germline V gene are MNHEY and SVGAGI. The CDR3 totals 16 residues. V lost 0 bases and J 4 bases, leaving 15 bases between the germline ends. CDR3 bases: TGTGCCAGCAGTTACTCGCGCAGTGGGGGCGTCACTGAAGCTTTCTTT. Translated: CASSYSRSGGVTEAFF.

CDR3 in DNA: TGTGCCAGCAGTGAATTATTAGGGGGAACCGGGGAGCTGTTTTTT. Encoded protein: CASSELLGGTGELFF. The chain links TRBV2 to TRBJ2-2, with D possibly matching TRBD1 (6 bases). Per germline, CDR1 SNHLY and CDR2 FYNNEI. Trimming stripped 2 bases from V and 5 bases from J, with 12 bases between. The CDR3 is 15 amino acids.

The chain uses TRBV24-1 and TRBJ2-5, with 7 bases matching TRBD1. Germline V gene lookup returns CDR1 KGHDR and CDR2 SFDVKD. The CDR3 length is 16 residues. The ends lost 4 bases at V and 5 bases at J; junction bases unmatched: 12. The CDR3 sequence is CATSDHKTGLGETQYF. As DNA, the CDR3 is TGTGCCACCAGTGACCATAAGACAGGGTTGGGGGAGACCCAGTACTTC.

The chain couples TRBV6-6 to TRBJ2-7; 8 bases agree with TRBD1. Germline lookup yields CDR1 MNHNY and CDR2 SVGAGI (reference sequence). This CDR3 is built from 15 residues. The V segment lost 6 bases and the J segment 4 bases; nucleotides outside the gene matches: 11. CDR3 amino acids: CASRPRQGPFYEQYV. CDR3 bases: TGTGCCAGCAGACCTAGACAGGGGCCATTTTACGAGCAGTACGTC.

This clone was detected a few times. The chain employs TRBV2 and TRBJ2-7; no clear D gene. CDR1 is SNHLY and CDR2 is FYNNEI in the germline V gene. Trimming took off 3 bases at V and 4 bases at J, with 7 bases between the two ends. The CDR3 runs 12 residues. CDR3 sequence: CASSDTTYEQYV. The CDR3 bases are TGTGCCAGCAGTGACACAACTTACGAGCAGTACGTC.

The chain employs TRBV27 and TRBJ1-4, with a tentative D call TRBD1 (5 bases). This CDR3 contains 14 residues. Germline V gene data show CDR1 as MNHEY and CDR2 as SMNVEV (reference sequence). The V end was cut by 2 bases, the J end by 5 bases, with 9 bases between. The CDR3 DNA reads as TGTGCCAGCAGTTTAGGGACGAAGAATGAAAAACTGTTTTTT. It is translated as CASSLGTKNEKLFF.

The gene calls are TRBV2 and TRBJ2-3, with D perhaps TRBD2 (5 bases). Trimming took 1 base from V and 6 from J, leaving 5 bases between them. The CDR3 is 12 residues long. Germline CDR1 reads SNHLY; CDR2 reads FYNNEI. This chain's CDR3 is CASSEGRDTQYF. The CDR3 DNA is TGTGCCAGCAGTGAAGGGAGGGATACGCAGTATTTT.

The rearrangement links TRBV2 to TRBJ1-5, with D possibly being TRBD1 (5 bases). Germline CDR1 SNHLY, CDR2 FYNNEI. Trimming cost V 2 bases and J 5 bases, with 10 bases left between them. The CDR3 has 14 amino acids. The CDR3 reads CASSERGTYQPQHF. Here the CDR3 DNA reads TGTGCCAGCAGTGAAAGGGGTACATATCAGCCCCAGCATTTT.

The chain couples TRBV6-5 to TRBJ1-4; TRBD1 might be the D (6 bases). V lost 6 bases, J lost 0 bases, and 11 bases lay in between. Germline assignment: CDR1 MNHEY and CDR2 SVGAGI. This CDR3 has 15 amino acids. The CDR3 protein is CASSRGTTTNEKLFF. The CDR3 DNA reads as TGTGCCAGCAGCCGAGGGACAACAACTAATGAAAAACTGTTTTTT.

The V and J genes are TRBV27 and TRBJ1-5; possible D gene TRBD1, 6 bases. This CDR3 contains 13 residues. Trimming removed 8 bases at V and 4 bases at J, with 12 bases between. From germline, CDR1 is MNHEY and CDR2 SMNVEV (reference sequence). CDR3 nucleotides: TGTGCCAGCGGGTATCAGGGGAATCAGCCCCAGCATTTT. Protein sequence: CASGYQGNQPQHF.

As DNA, the CDR3 is TGCGCCAGCAGCTTGACAGGGGCTAATGAAAAACTGTTTTTT. It yields the protein CASSLTGANEKLFF. This chain connects TRBV5-1 to TRBJ1-4, with 7 positions matching TRBD1. Per the germline V gene, CDR1 is SGHRS and CDR2 is YFSETQ. Trimming at V came to 1 base and at J to 3 bases, leaving 0 bases not matched to a gene. The CDR3 runs 14 residues.

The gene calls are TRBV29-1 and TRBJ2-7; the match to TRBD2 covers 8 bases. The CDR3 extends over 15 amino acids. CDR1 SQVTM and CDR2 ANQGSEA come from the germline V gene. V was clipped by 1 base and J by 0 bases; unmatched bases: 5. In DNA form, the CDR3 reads TGCAGCGTTGAAGGGCCGGGAGGGAGCTCCTACGAGCAGTACTTC. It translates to CSVEGPGGSSYEQYF.

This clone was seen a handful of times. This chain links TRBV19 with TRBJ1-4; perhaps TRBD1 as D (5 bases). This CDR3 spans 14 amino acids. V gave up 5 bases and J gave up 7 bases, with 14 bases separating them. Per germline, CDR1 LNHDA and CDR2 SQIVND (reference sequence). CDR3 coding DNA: TGTGCCAGTAGTCAGCCGGGACGGGGTGAAAAACTGTTTTTT. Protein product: CASSQPGRGEKLFF. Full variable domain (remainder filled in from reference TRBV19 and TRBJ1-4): DGGITQSPKYLFRKEGQNVTLSCEQNLNHDAMYWYRQDPGQGLRLIYYSQIVNDFQKGDIAEGYSVSREKKESFPLTVTSAQKNPTAFYLCASSQPGRGEKLFFGSGTQLSVL.

The CDR3: CASSPPQGGTYNEQFF. CDR3 nucleotide sequence: TGTGCCAGCTCACCTCCACAGGGAGGGACCTACAATGAGCAGTTCTTC. V and J are TRBV18 and TRBJ2-1; perhaps TRBD2 as D (7 bases). V was cut by 3 bases and J by 2 bases, with 14 bases left in between. There are 16 residues in the CDR3. From germline, CDR1 is KGHSH and CDR2 LQKENI.

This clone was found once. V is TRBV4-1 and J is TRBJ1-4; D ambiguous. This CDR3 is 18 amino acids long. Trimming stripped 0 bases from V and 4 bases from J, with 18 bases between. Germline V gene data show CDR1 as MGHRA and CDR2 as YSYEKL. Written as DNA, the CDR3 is TGCGCCAGCAGCCAAGACACGCTCTTGCAGGAAATTAATGAAAAACTGTTTTTT. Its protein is CASSQDTLLQEINEKLFF.

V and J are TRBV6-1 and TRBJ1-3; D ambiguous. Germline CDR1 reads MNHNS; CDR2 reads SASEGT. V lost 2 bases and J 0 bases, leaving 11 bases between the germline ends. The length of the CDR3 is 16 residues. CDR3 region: CASSELYPSSGNTIYF. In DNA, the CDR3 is TGTGCCAGCAGTGAACTCTACCCGAGCTCTGGAAACACCATATATTTT.

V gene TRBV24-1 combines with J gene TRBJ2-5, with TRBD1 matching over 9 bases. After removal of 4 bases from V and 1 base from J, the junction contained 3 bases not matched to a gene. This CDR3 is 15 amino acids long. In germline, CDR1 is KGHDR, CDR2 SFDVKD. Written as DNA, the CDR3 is TGTGCCACCAGTGACCAGACAGGGGGCCAAGAGACCCAGTACTTC. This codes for CATSDQTGGQETQYF.

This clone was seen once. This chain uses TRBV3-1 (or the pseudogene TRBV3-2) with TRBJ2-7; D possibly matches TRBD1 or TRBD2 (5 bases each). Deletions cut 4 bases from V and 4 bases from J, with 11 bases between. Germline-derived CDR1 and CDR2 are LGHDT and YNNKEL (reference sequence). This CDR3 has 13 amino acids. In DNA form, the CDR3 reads TGTGCCAGCAGCCGAGGGACGGATTACGAGCAGTACGTC. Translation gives CASSRGTDYEQYV.

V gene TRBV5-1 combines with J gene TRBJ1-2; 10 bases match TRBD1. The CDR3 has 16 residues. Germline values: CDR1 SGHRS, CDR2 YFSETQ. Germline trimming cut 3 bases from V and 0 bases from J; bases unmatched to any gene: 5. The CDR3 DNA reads TGCGCCAGCAGCTCCGGGACAGGGGCTTCTAACTATGGCTACACCTTC. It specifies CASSSGTGASNYGYTF. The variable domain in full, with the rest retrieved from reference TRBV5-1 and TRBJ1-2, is KAGVTQTPRYLIKTRGQQVTLSCSPISGHRSVSWYQQTPGQGLQFLFEYFSETQRNKGNFPGRFSGRQFSNSRSEMNVSTLELGDSALYLCASSSGTGASNYGYTFGSGTRLTVV.

Written as DNA, the CDR3 is TGTGCCAGCAGCTTGGGTAGTTCCAACTATGGCTACACCTTC. This sequence encodes CASSLGSSNYGYTF. V gene TRBV5-6 combines with J gene TRBJ1-2, with D unclear. Trimming removed 0 bases at V and 2 bases at J, with 8 bases between. The V gene's germline CDR1 is SGHDT and CDR2 YYEEEE. The length of the CDR3 is 14 residues.

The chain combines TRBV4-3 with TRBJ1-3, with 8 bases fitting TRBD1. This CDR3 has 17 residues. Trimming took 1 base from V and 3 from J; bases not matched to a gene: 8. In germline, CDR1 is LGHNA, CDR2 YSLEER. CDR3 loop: CASSQATITGGGNTIYF. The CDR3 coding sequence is TGCGCCAGCAGCCAAGCCACGATCACAGGGGGTGGAAACACCATATATTTT.

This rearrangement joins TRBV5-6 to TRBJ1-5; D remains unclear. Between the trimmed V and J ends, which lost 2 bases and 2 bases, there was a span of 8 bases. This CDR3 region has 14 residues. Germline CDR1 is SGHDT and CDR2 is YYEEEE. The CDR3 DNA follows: TGTGCCAGCAGCTTTGGGATAGGCAATCAGCCCCAGCATTTT. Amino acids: CASSFGIGNQPQHF.

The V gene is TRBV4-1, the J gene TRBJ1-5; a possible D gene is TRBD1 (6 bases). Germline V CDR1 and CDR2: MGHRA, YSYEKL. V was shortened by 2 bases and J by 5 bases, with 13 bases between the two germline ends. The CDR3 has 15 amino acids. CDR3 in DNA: TGCGCCAGCAGCCAAAGAAGTTCAGGGGATCAGCCCCAGCATTTT. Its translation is CASSQRSSGDQPQHF.

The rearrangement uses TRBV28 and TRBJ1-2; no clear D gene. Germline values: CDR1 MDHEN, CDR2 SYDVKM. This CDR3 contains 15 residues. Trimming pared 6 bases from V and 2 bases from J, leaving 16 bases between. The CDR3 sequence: CASSQTGRSNYGYTF. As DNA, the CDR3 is TGTGCCAGCAGCCAAACGGGAAGATCAAACTATGGCTACACCTTC.

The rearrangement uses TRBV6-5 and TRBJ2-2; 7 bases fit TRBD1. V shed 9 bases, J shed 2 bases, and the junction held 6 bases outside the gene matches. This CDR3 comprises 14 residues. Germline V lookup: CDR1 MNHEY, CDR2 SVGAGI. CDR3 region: CASKGTVNTGELFF. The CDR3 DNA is TGTGCCAGTAAAGGGACAGTTAACACCGGGGAGCTGTTTTTT.

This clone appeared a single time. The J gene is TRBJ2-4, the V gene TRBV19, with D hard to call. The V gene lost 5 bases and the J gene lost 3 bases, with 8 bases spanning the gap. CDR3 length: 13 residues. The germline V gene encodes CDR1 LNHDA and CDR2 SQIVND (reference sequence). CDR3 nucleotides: TGTGCCAGTAGTCGGTATTTCAAAAACATTCAGTACTTC. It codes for CASSRYFKNIQYF.

This chain's CDR3 is CASSFGWNQPQHF. The CDR3 coding sequence is TGTGCCAGCAGCTTCGGGTGGAATCAGCCCCAGCATTTT. The V call is TRBV5-6, the J call TRBJ1-5; D not certain. V shed 2 bases and J shed 4 bases, with 7 bases lying between them. CDR1 is SGHDT, CDR2 YYEEEE, per germline. This CDR3 is 13 amino acids long.

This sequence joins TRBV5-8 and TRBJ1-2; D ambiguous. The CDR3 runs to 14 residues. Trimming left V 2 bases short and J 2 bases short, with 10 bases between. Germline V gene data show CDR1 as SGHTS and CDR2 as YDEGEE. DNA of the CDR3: TGTGCCAGCAGCTTTGCGGCCGGGAACTATGGCTACACCTTC. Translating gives CASSFAAGNYGYTF.

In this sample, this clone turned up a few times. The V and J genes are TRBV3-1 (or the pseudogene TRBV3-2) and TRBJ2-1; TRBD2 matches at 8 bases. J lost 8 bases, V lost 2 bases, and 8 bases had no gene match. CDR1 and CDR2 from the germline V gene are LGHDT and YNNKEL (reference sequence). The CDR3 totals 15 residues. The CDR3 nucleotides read TGTGCCAGCAGCCAACCGGGACTAGTCATGGATGAGCAGTTCTTC. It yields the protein CASSQPGLVMDEQFF.

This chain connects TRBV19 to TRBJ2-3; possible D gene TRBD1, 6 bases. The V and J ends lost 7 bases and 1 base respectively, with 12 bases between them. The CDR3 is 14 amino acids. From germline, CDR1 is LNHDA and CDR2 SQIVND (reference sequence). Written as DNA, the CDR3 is TGTGCCAGTACAAGGGGACACCGCACAGATACGCAGTATTTT. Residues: CASTRGHRTDTQYF.